This TCR beta chain was recorded in a study of technical replicates of blood from several donors. TCRdb's copy holds only in-frame clones and misses some; the assay was immunoSEQ multiplex PCR. The repertoire holds 45,000 to 55,000 clones, with 85% to 95% as singletons. This CDR3 spans 14 amino acids. Germline CDR1 SGHDT, CDR2 YYEEEE. V lost 0 bases and J lost 3, with 10 bases in between. The TCR was taken from a human donor in good health. The chain joins TRBV5-6 to TRBJ2-7; D remains unclear. The sequenced sample was T cells isolated from PBMCs. The CDR3 region is CASSLGSSGYEQYF. CDR3 bases: TGTGCCAGCAGCTTGGGATCGTCCGGCTACGAGCAGTACTTC.